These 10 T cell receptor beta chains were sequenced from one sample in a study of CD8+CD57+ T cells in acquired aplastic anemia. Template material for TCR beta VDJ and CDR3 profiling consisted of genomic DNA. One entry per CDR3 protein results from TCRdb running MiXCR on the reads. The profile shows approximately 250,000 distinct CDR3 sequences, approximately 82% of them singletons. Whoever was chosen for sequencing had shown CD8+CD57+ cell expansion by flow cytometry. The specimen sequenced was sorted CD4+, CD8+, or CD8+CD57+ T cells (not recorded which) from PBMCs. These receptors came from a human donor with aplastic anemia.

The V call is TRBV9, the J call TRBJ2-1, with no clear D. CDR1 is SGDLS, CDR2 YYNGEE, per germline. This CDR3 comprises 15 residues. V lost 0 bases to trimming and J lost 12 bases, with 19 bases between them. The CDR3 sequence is CASSVDERTTKAQFF. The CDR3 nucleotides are TGTGCCAGCAGCGTAGACGAGAGGACCACCAAAGCGCAGTTCTTC.

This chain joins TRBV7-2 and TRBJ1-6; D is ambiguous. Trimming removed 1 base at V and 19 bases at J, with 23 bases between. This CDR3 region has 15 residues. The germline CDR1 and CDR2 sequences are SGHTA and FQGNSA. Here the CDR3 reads CASSLGGGPHTPYHF. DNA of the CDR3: TGTGCCAGCAGCTTAGGGGGAGGACCGCATACCCCCTATCACTTT. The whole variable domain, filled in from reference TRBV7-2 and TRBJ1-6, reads GAGVSQSPSNKVTEKGKDVELRCDPISGHTALYWYRQSLGQGLEFLIYFQGNSAPDKSGLPSDRFSAERTGGSVSTLTIQRTQQEDSAVYLCASSLGGGPHTPYHFGNGTRLTVT.

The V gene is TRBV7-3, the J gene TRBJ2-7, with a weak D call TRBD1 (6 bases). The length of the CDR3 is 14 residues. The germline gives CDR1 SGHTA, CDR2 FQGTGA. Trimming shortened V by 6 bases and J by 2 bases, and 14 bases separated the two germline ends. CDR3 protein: CASSFTTGAYEQYV. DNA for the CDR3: TGTGCCAGCAGTTTCACGACAGGCGCCTACGAGCAGTACGTC.

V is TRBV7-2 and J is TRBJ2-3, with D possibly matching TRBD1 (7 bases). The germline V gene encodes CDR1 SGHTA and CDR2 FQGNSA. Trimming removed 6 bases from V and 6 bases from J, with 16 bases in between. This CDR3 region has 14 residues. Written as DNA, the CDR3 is TGTGCCAGCAGGCCAGGGGGAGGTCCCGATACGCAGTATTTT. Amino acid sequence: CASRPGGGPDTQYF.

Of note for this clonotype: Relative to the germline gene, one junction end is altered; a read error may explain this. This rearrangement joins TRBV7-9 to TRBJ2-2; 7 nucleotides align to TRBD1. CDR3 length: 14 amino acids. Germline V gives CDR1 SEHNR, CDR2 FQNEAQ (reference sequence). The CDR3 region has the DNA TGTGCCACCAGCAGAGGGGACAGACACGTGGGTCTGTTGTTT. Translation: CATSRGDRHVGLLF. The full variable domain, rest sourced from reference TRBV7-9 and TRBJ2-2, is DTGVSQNPRHKITKRGQNVTFRCDPISEHNRLYWYRQTLGQGPEFLTYFQNEAQLEKSRLLSDRFSAERPKGSFSTLEIQRTEQGDSAMYLCATSRGDRHVGLLFGEGSRLTVL.

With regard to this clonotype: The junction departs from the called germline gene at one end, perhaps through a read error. The CDR3 DNA reads TGTGCCAGCAGCGGAGGGTCAGATACAGAGAACCAGTACTTC. Protein: CASSGGSDTENQYF. J is TRBJ2-5 and V is TRBV9; D perhaps matches TRBD2 (5 bases). The germline gives CDR1 SGDLS, CDR2 YYNGEE. CDR3 size: 14 residues.

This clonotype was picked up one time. The CDR3 spells CASSSGTNHNSPLTF. CDR3 DNA sequence: TGTGCCAGCAGCTCCGGGACAAACCATAATTCACCCCTCACCTTC. The chain uses TRBV7-2 and TRBJ1-2, with D tentatively TRBD1 (6 bases). Looked up from germline, CDR1 is SGHTA and CDR2 is FQGNSA. This CDR3 comprises 15 residues. Trimming cost V 4 bases and J 13 bases, with 25 bases left between them.

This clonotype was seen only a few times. CDR3 protein: CATSSPRETKPQHF. The CDR3 DNA reads TGTGCCACCAGCAGCCCAAGGGAGACCAAGCCCCAGCATTTT. The rearrangement uses TRBV15 and TRBJ1-5; D gene unclear. The CDR3 sequence is 14 residues long. V was pared by 3 bases and J by 8 bases, with 14 bases between. The germline V gene encodes CDR1 LNHNV and CDR2 YYDKDF (reference sequence).

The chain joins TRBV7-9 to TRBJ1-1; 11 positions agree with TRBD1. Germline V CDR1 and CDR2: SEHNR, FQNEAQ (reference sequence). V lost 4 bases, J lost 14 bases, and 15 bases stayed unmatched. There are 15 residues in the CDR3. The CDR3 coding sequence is TGTGCCAGCAGCTCGGACAGGGGGCGCTCACCCCACCACTTCTTT. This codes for CASSSDRGRSPHHFF.

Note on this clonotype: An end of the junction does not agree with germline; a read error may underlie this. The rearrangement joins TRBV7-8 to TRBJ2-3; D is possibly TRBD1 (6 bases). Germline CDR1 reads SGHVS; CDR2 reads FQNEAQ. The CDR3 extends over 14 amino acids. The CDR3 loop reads CASSFAPGRTALYF. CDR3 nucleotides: TGTGCCAGCAGCTTTGCTCCAGGTCGGACAGCGCTTTACTTT.